This is a list of T cell receptor beta chains from one sample in a study of T cells after yellow fever vaccination. TCRdb reprocessed the 5' RACE reads via MiXCR and lists one record per CDR3 protein. Seen here are 450,000 to 550,000 distinct CDR3 sequences, less than 20% observed once, and the top ten hold approximately 14%. The input for sequencing was PBMCs, taken 15 days after the yellow fever booster vaccination. The receptors derive from a young man who received the YFV17D yellow fever vaccine. The CDR3 runs from the conserved cysteine through the conserved F or W. A D gene is named only where the DNA matches it firmly. For some rows the clone size is stated as once, few or many, or as a class when expanded; others skip it.

V gene	D gene	CDR3 length	J gene	clone size	CDR3 protein	CDR3 DNA
TRBV6-2/TRBV6-3	NA	13	TRBJ2-6	NA	CASGRTGANVLTF	TGTGCCAGCGGGAGGACTGGGGCCAACGTCCTGACTTTC
TRBV6-5	NA	13	TRBJ2-2	few	CASSRGVSGELFF	TGTGCCAGCAGCCGAGGGGTGTCCGGGGAGCTGTTTTTT
TRBV19	NA	13	TRBJ1-1	NA	CASSMGRDGEAFF	TGTGCCAGTAGTATGGGCAGGGATGGTGAAGCTTTCTTT
TRBV20-1	TRBD1	15	TRBJ2-7	few	CSANPTGGLLYEQYF	TGCAGTGCTAACCCGACAGGGGGGTTATTGTACGAGCAGTACTTC
TRBV5-5	NA	14	TRBJ1-1	NA	CASSLYGQNTEAFF	TGTGCCAGCAGCTTGTACGGGCAGAACACTGAAGCTTTCTTT
TRBV7-2	NA	13	TRBJ2-3	NA	CASTPTRDRAQYF	TGTGCCAGCACCCCCACGAGGGACCGGGCGCAGTATTTT
TRBV18	NA	16	TRBJ2-2	NA	CASSPSEGSNTGELFF	TGTGCCAGCTCACCCAGCGAAGGTTCGAACACCGGGGAGCTGTTTTTT
TRBV20-1	NA	13	TRBJ1-1	NA	CSARDPDSSEAFF	TGCAGTGCTAGAGATCCAGACAGCTCCGAAGCTTTCTTT
TRBV5-6	NA	11	TRBJ2-4	NA	CASSRRDIQYF	TGTGCCAGCAGTAGGAGAGACATTCAGTACTTC
TRBV24-1	TRBD2	15	TRBJ2-2	NA	CSAPSGRGVTGELFF	TGCAGTGCTCCGAGCGGGAGGGGCGTCACCGGGGAGCTGTTTTTT
TRBV7-2	TRBD1	15	TRBJ2-1	many	CASSLGQGNYNEQFF	TGTGCCAGCAGCCTCGGACAGGGGAACTACAATGAGCAGTTCTTC
TRBV7-2	NA	16	TRBJ1-5	NA	CASGGGPGARNQPQHF	TGTGCCAGCGGCGGGGGCCCAGGGGCCCGCAATCAGCCCCAGCATTTT
TRBV28	NA	14	TRBJ2-7	NA	CASSLAAVQAGQYF	TGTGCCAGCAGTTTAGCGGCTGTGCAGGCTGGGCAGTACTTC
TRBV23-1	NA	14	TRBJ1-2	once	CASSTRGPLEGYTF	TGCGCCAGCAGTACCCGGGGACCTCTGGAAGGCTACACCTTC
TRBV6-2/TRBV6-3	NA	15	TRBJ2-1	NA	CASSLSWVDYNEQFF	TGTGCCAGCAGTTTAAGTTGGGTGGATTACAATGAGCAGTTCTTC
TRBV10-3	TRBD1	14	TRBJ2-1	NA	CATDPGQGTNEQFF	TGTGCCACTGACCCGGGACAGGGTACCAATGAGCAGTTCTTC
TRBV12-3/TRBV12-4	NA	14	TRBJ2-2	few	CASSVRDFTGELFF	TGTGCCAGCAGTGTCCGGGACTTCACCGGGGAGCTGTTTTTT
TRBV3-1	NA	14	TRBJ2-1	NA	CASSTVRGSNEQFF	TGTGCCAGCAGCACAGTCAGGGGTTCCAATGAGCAGTTCTTC
TRBV20-1	NA	13	TRBJ1-4	NA	CSPHRPENEKLFF	TGCTCCCCCCACAGGCCGGAAAATGAAAAACTGTTTTTT
TRBV4-2	NA	16	TRBJ1-1	few	CASSQDPAAMNTEAFF	TGTGCCAGCAGCCAAGATCCGGCAGCCATGAACACTGAAGCTTTCTTT
TRBV19	NA	14	TRBJ1-2	few	CASTHRDRTYGYTF	TGTGCCAGTACCCACCGGGACCGGACCTATGGCTACACCTTC
TRBV20-1	TRBD2	15	TRBJ2-3	few	CSAAKTSGRTDTQYF	TGCAGTGCTGCCAAGACTAGCGGGAGGACAGATACGCAGTATTTT
TRBV14	NA	14	TRBJ2-2	NA	CASSQMALTGELFF	TGTGCCAGCAGCCAGATGGCCTTGACCGGGGAGCTGTTTTTT
TRBV24-1	NA	15	TRBJ2-5	few	CATSVWVIAQETQYF	TGTGCCACCAGTGTCTGGGTCATAGCCCAAGAGACCCAGTACTTC
TRBV29-1	NA	14	TRBJ2-1	NA	CSVQTTPPPFEQFF	TGCAGCGTCCAGACTACGCCGCCTCCATTCGAGCAGTTCTTC
TRBV5-1	NA	15	TRBJ2-1	NA	CASSTTGDGVNEQFF	TGCGCCAGCAGCACAACGGGAGATGGGGTCAATGAGCAGTTCTTC
TRBV20-1	NA	13	TRBJ2-1	few	CSSYADLGNEQFF	TGCTCCAGCTACGCGGACTTGGGGAATGAGCAGTTCTTC
TRBV20-1	TRBD2	16	TRBJ2-1	few	CSARATGTSGSNEQFF	TGCAGTGCTAGAGCCACTGGGACTAGCGGGAGTAATGAGCAGTTCTTC
TRBV11-2	TRBD2	19	TRBJ2-1	NA	CASSLVVPSGRWTYNEQFF	TGTGCCAGCAGCTTAGTAGTGCCTAGCGGGAGATGGACCTACAATGAGCAGTTCTTC
TRBV12-3/TRBV12-4	TRBD2	17	TRBJ2-3	NA	CASSFGVSGSSADTQYF	TGTGCCAGCAGTTTTGGCGTTAGCGGGTCTAGCGCAGATACGCAGTATTTT
TRBV20-1	NA	13	TRBJ2-1	few	CSARGLGSHEQFF	TGCAGTGCTAGAGGGTTGGGGTCCCATGAGCAGTTCTTC
TRBV12-3/TRBV12-4	NA	13	TRBJ1-2	few	CASTLGVGRGYTF	TGTGCCAGCACCCTGGGGGTCGGAAGGGGCTACACCTTC
TRBV6-5	TRBD2	18	TRBJ2-7	NA	CASSYSAPPLADNYEQYF	TGTGCCAGCAGTTACTCAGCCCCCCCACTAGCGGATAACTACGAGCAGTACTTC